Listed below are T cell receptor beta chains from one sample, sequenced in a study of siplizumab effects on memory and regulatory T cells. The assay was immunoSEQ multiplex PCR, and TCRdb's table has in-frame clones only and misses some. The sample has more than 70,000 clones, approximately 95% seen once; the top ten hold less than 20%. The sequenced sample consisted of CD8+ T cells sorted from blood. These receptors originate from a human donor in good health. Each CDR3 is given with its conserved first and last residue. Fields, in order: CDR3 protein, CDR3 DNA, J gene, CDR3 length, V gene, D gene, clone size. The D gene is left open where the match is weak. Clone sizes are given selectively: once, few, many, or a class where the clone is expanded.

CASSFTSGSRDTQYF TGTGCCAGCAGTTTCACTAGCGGGAGCAGAGATACGCAGTATTTT TRBJ2-3 15 TRBV28 TRBD2 once
CASSLPNSEAFF TGTGCCAGCAGCTTACCCAACTCTGAAGCTTTCTTT TRBJ1-1 12 TRBV7-9 . .
CASSLVEPLHF TGTGCCAGCAGCTTAGTGGAACCCCTCCACTTT TRBJ1-6 11 TRBV7-9 . .
CASSLSWLQETQYF TGTGCCAGCAGTTTATCCTGGCTGCAAGAGACCCAGTACTTC TRBJ2-5 14 TRBV27 . .
CASSVGTSGEQYF TGTGCCAGCAGCGTCGGGACTAGCGGGGAGCAGTACTTC TRBJ2-7 13 TRBV9 TRBD2 .
CASSPSGAYWQFF TGCGCCAGCAGCCCCTCGGGGGCTTACTGGCAGTTCTTC TRBJ2-1 13 TRBV10-1 . .
CASSLEPRVLMNTEAFF TGTGCCAGCAGCTTAGAACCTCGGGTTCTCATGAACACTGAAGCTTTCTTT TRBJ1-1 17 TRBV7-9 . .
CASTMGVGGELFF TGTGCCAGTACCATGGGGGTGGGCGGGGAGCTGTTTTTT TRBJ2-2 13 TRBV19 . .
CASSAQGLAGEAETQYF TGTGCCAGCAGCGCTCAGGGACTAGCGGGAGAGGCAGAGACCCAGTACTTC TRBJ2-5 17 TRBV5-4 TRBD2 once
CASSSWTGGDRYEQYF TGTGCCAGCAGCTCATGGACAGGGGGCGATCGCTACGAGCAGTACTTC TRBJ2-7 16 TRBV7-9 TRBD1 .
CSVEPTGLNTEAFF TGCAGCGTTGAGCCGACAGGCTTAAACACTGAAGCTTTCTTT TRBJ1-1 14 TRBV29-1 . .
CAVRVGPPKTGELFF TGTGCCGTCCGCGTGGGGCCCCCGAAGACCGGGGAGCTGTTTTTT TRBJ2-2 15 TRBV10-3 . .
CASSPSDRPYGYTF TGTGCCAGCTCACCAAGTGACAGACCGTATGGCTACACCTTC TRBJ1-2 14 TRBV18 . .
CASSDTRNEQFF TGTGCCAGCAGCGATACTAGGAATGAGCAGTTCTTC TRBJ2-1 12 TRBV2 . few
CASSLAGLSISSYEQYF TGCGCCAGCAGCCTAGCGGGTTTGAGCATAAGCTCCTACGAGCAGTACTTC TRBJ2-7 17 TRBV4-1 TRBD2 .
CASSLGLAGGQETQYF TGTGCCAGCAGCTTAGGATTAGCGGGAGGGCAAGAGACCCAGTACTTC TRBJ2-5 16 TRBV7-9 TRBD2 .
CASGLAGGLGEQFF TGTGCCAGCGGGCTAGCGGGAGGTCTTGGTGAGCAGTTCTTC TRBJ2-1 14 TRBV19 TRBD2 many
CASSEGQGGGYEQFF TGTGCCAGCAGTGAAGGACAGGGGGGCGGGTATGAGCAGTTCTTC TRBJ2-1 15 TRBV2 TRBD1 .
CASSPQGSVGYYEQYF TGTGCCAGCAGCCCCCAGGGTTCAGTTGGATACTACGAGCAGTACTTC TRBJ2-7 16 TRBV9 . .
CASSFRGGNQPQHF TGTGCCAGCAGTTTCCGGGGGGGCAATCAGCCCCAGCATTTT TRBJ1-5 14 TRBV28 . once